This T cell receptor beta chain was captured by sequencing in a study of blood T cell repertoires in COVID-19. For the study at large: T cells, B-cell-depleted T cells, or PBMCs supplied cDNA or gDNA.

The CDR3 length is 13 residues. The V and J ends lost 7 bases and 3 bases respectively, with 9 bases between them. Germline V gene lookup returns CDR1 SNHLY and CDR2 FYNNEI. This clone was recorded only once. Only in-frame clones appear in the TCRdb table, and some are missing; sequencing was by immunoSEQ multiplex PCR. The sample has about 280,000 clones, approximately 90% seen once. Exposed enrollees encountered a COVID-19 case at some point within 2 weeks before study entry. The TCR sequence derives from a man aged 35 to 55 who had been exposed to COVID-19. This chain joins TRBV2 and TRBJ1-4, with D maybe TRBD1 (5 bases). Material: PBMCs or T cells enriched from blood (not recorded which). CDR3: CASKRDSNEKLFF. The CDR3, as DNA: TGTGCCAGCAAGAGGGACTCTAATGAAAAACTGTTTTTT. Full variable domain (missing parts from reference TRBV2 and TRBJ1-4): EPEVTQTPSHQVTQMGQEVILRCVPISNHLYFYWYRQILGQKVEFLVSFYNNEISEKSEIFDDQFSVERPDGSNFTLKIRSTKLEDSAMYFCASKRDSNEKLFFGSGTQLSVL.